This paragraph covers one T cell receptor (beta chain) sequence. Its antigen remains unknown. This entry is derived from a study of CD8+ T cells in alopecia areata. Study-level information: Each day, treated patients took oral tofacitinib twice, at 5 to 10 mg per dose.

Study outcomes and limitations: Mice showed clearer TCR sharing than patients did, a gap that was possibly HLA-related.

Noted treatment: oral pan-JAK inhibitor, 5-10 mg twice daily. PBMCs yielded sorted CD4+ and CD8+ T cells. It was cDNA, reverse transcribed from extracted RNA, that served as the sequencing template. Here immunoSEQ multiplex PCR was the method, and the copy in TCRdb shows in-frame clones only, minus some. The data contain approximately 280,000 clones, 58% of them singletons. This receptor was identified in a human donor with alopecia areata. Sequencing used CD4+ T cells sorted from blood, obtained at week 24, from a patient treated with tofacitinib.

This CDR3 reads CASSQVWSSYEQYF. As DNA, the CDR3 is TGTGCCAGCAGCCAAGTTTGGAGCTCCTACGAGCAGTACTTC. The chain has TRBV4-2 and TRBJ2-7; no firm D call. This CDR3 has 14 residues. Trimming took off 1 base at V and 0 bases at J, with 7 bases between the two ends. Germline values: CDR1 LGHNA, CDR2 YNFKEQ.